The clone carrying this T cell receptor beta chain was recorded at least ten times. Its antigen is currently unknown. The record originates from a study of T cells in Graves' hyperthyroidism and ophthalmopathy. Findings and caveats of the study: Most thyroid clonotypes that were expanded above 0.001 also turned up in blood.

Germline V gene sequence: CDR1 DFQATT, CDR2 SNEGSKA (reference sequence). The CDR3 sequence is 15 residues long. Trimming took off 2 bases at V and 6 bases at J, with 14 bases between the two ends. TCR beta CDR3 regions were amplified from RNA. TCR CDR3 regions were first amplified by RT-PCR with HTBI primers. MiXCR was run by TCRdb on the multiplex PCR reads, yielding one entry per CDR3 protein. The data show about 290,000 distinct CDR3 sequences, roughly 13% seen once. Investigators excluded patients with uncontrolled infection, other autoimmune disease, pregnancy or lactation. Sequences were obtained from blood. This receptor was taken from a middle-aged woman with Graves' hyperthyroidism. The chain is built from TRBV20-1 and TRBJ1-6, with a possible D match to TRBD1 (5 bases). CDR3 nucleotides: TGCAGTGCTAGACTCATTGAGGGGTTTAATTCACCCCTCCACTTT. Translating it yields CSARLIEGFNSPLHF.